This T cell receptor (beta chain) was observed in a study of T cell responses to AZD1222 COVID-19 vaccine. Notes on the study in general: Every sample of the repertoires postdated the peak T cell response.

Trimming removed 3 bases from V and 6 bases from J, with 12 bases in between. The CDR3 has 13 amino acids. With respect to this clone: Antigen unknown.

Sequenced by immunoSEQ multiplex PCR; TCRdb stores in-frame clones only, minus some. Of about 160,000 clones detected, around 89% appear once; the ten largest clones hold around 4.4%. The V gene is TRBV12-3 or TRBV12-4, the J gene TRBJ2-7; possible D gene TRBD1, 5 bases. The sequencing used peripheral blood, collected 28 days after the second AZD1222 dose. This receptor was identified in an adult who received the AZD1222 COVID-19 vaccine. The CDR3 bases are TGTGCCAGCAGTTTGCAGGGTACCTCCGAGCAGTACTTC. Its protein is CASSLQGTSEQYF.